Sequencing of this TCR beta chain was carried out in a study of blood T cell repertoires in COVID-19. Assay used: immunoSEQ multiplex PCR; TCRdb lists only in-frame clones, some missing. Of about 200,000 clones in the sample, roughly 87% were seen once. Sequenced material: PBMCs or T cells enriched from blood (not recorded which). The sequence came from a woman between 25 and 40 years old who had recovered from COVID-19.

CDR3 in DNA: TGTGCCAGCGCTGGGACTAGCCGGACCGGGGAGCTGTTTTTT. It encodes CASAGTSRTGELFF. The chain is built from TRBV7-6 and TRBJ2-2; TRBD2 aligns across 9 bases. After removal of 8 bases from V and 5 bases from J, the junction contained 6 bases not matched to a gene. Germline V gives CDR1 SGHVS, CDR2 FNYEAQ. The CDR3 runs to 14 residues.